Presented here are 15 T cell receptor beta chains from one specimen sequenced in a study of OX40 agonist ivuxolimab in advanced cancers. Assay: immunoSEQ multiplex PCR; the TCRdb copy retains only in-frame clones and omits some. Seen here are fewer than 15,000 clones, 84% observed once, and the top ten hold less than 25%. This specimen was CD4+ or CD8+ T cells sorted from blood, taken in a trial of the OX40 agonist ivuxolimab. The receptors shown here come from an adult with an advanced solid tumor such as melanoma, head and neck, liver or kidney cancer.

In this sample, this clone is large. The chain combines TRBV19 with TRBJ2-5, with 7 bases lining up with TRBD1. Looked up from germline, CDR1 is LNHDA and CDR2 is SQIVND (reference sequence). The CDR3 totals 15 residues. Trimming cost V 6 bases and J 4 bases; bases outside gene matches: 11. The CDR3 is CASSGTDKEVETQYF. CDR3 nucleotide sequence: TGTGCCAGTAGCGGGACAGACAAAGAGGTAGAGACCCAGTACTTC.

This clone was seen only once. This chain joins TRBV7-9 and TRBJ2-7; no firm D call. CDR1 and CDR2 (germline): SEHNR, FQNEAQ (reference sequence). The V end was cut by 1 base, the J end by 3 bases, with 7 bases between. CDR3 length: 13 amino acids. CDR3 protein: CASSLGAGYEQYF. The CDR3 DNA is TGTGCCAGCAGCTTAGGAGCTGGCTACGAGCAGTACTTC.

This sequence joins TRBV10-3 and TRBJ1-5; D is undetermined. V lost 4 bases, J lost 0 bases, and 7 bases lay in between. The CDR3 is 14 residues long. The V gene's germline CDR1 is ENHRY and CDR2 SYGVKD. The CDR3 region is CAISVGYSNQPQHF. CDR3 sequence (DNA): TGTGCCATCAGTGTAGGGTATAGCAATCAGCCCCAGCATTTT.

This chain links TRBV9 with TRBJ2-1; 8 bases are a match to TRBD1. Germline trimming cut 0 bases from V and 6 bases from J; bases unmatched to any gene: 5. Germline CDR1 SGDLS, CDR2 YYNGEE. This CDR3 has 15 residues. The CDR3 spells CASSVEAGGLNEQFF. The DNA of the CDR3 is TGTGCCAGCAGCGTAGAGGCAGGGGGCCTCAATGAGCAGTTCTTC.

This clone is judged medium-sized. This chain connects TRBV27 to TRBJ2-7; D unresolved. The V gene lost 0 bases and the J gene lost 3 bases, with 12 bases spanning the gap. Per the germline V gene, CDR1 is MNHEY and CDR2 is SMNVEV (reference sequence). The CDR3 has 15 amino acids. The CDR3 DNA sequence: TGTGCCAGCAGTTTATCAGGATCTTCTTACTACGAGCAGTACTTC. Its protein is CASSLSGSSYYEQYF.

By sample fraction, this clone is medium-sized. The CDR3 DNA follows: TGTGCCAGCAGCGCTGGGACGGGAACCTACGAGCAGTACTTC. This sequence encodes CASSAGTGTYEQYF. J is TRBJ2-7 and V is TRBV7-9, with D perhaps given as TRBD1 or TRBD2 (5 bases each). This CDR3 region has 14 residues. With 5 bases removed from V and 2 bases from J, the gap between germline ends came to 13 bases. CDR1 and CDR2 (germline): SEHNR, FQNEAQ (reference sequence).

V is TRBV7-8 and J is TRBJ1-5; 10 nucleotides align to TRBD1. Trimming took 5 bases from V and 4 from J; bases not matched to a gene: 8. The CDR3 is made up of 16 amino acids. Per the germline V gene, CDR1 is SGHVS and CDR2 is FQNEAQ. This CDR3 reads CASSLLVGQGNQPQHF. CDR3 nucleotides: TGTGCCAGCAGCCTCTTAGTGGGACAGGGGAATCAGCCCCAGCATTTT.

The CDR3 here is CASSYAVWPDTQYF. CDR3 in DNA: TGTGCCAGCAGTTATGCAGTCTGGCCAGATACGCAGTATTTT. This rearrangement joins TRBV6-5 to TRBJ2-3; D not certain. Germline CDR1 MNHEY, CDR2 SVGAGI. With 3 bases removed from V and 4 bases from J, the gap between germline ends came to 11 bases. The CDR3 runs to 14 residues.

V is TRBV15 and J is TRBJ2-7, with 7 bases matching TRBD1. V was clipped by 4 bases and J by 3 bases; unmatched bases: 6. This CDR3 region has 14 residues. Germline assignment: CDR1 LNHNV and CDR2 YYDKDF (reference sequence). The CDR3 DNA reads TGTGCCACCAGCATACTGGGACAGAACTACGAGCAGTACTTC. Translated, it gives CATSILGQNYEQYF.

This clone was detected once. The V gene is TRBV11-3, the J gene TRBJ1-4, with D tentatively TRBD1 (5 bases). This CDR3 comprises 15 residues. The germline V and J ends were trimmed by 2 bases and 2 bases, with 9 bases remaining between them. Germline V gene sequence: CDR1 SGHNT, CDR2 YENEEA. The chain's CDR3 is CASSLTGSTNEKLFF. The DNA for the CDR3 is TGTGCCAGCAGCTTAACAGGATCGACTAATGAAAAACTGTTTTTT. Full variable domain (missing parts from reference TRBV11-3 and TRBJ1-4): EAGVVQSPRYKIIEKKQPVAFWCNPISGHNTLYWYLQNLGQGPELLIRYENEEAVDDSQLPKDRFSAERLKGVDSTLKIQPAELGDSAVYLCASSLTGSTNEKLFFGSGTQLSVL.

The chain uses TRBV10-3 and TRBJ2-7; D possibly corresponds to TRBD2 (6 bases). V gave up 3 bases and J gave up 3 bases, with 15 bases separating them. Germline assignment: CDR1 ENHRY and CDR2 SYGVKD. This CDR3 comprises 15 residues. In DNA form, the CDR3 reads TGTGCCATCAGTGAAATGGGGACTGGGGTCTACGAGCAGTACTTC. Translating it yields CAISEMGTGVYEQYF.

Concerning this clone: A junction end diverges from the germline sequence, so it may reflect a read error. The chain links TRBV7-8 to TRBJ2-1; D is possibly TRBD1 (6 bases). The CDR3 contains 14 residues. CDR1 is SGHVS and CDR2 is FQNEAQ in the germline V gene. The CDR3 sequence is CASSLVLSGSEGVF. The CDR3 DNA follows: TGTGCCAGCAGCTTAGTACTTTCCGGGTCCGAGGGGGTCTTC.

This clone has a single count. The rearrangement joins TRBV21-1 to TRBJ2-2; the D segment call TRBD1 is taken from the table without a DNA check. TRBV21-1 is an annotated pseudogene. This CDR3 region has 16 residues. The CDR3 loop is CASSKTGTANTGELFF. DNA of the CDR3: TGTGCCAGCAGCAAAACTGGGACAGCAAACACCGGGGAGCTGTTTTTT.

The J gene is TRBJ2-7, the V gene TRBV11-2; 10 bases align to TRBD2. With 5 bases clipped from V and 4 bases from J, the junction kept 5 bases outside the gene matches. This CDR3 region has 14 residues. Germline loops: CDR1 SGHAT, CDR2 FQNNGV. Here the CDR3 DNA reads TGTGCCAGCAGCCTAGCGGGAGCAAGGTACGAGCAGTACTTC. This gives the protein CASSLAGARYEQYF.

The chain employs TRBV5-6 and TRBJ2-5, with D possibly matching TRBD2 (5 bases). Germline CDR1 SGHDT, CDR2 YYEEEE. Trimming stripped 4 bases from V and 5 bases from J, with 12 bases between. The CDR3 sequence is 13 residues long. CDR3 protein: CASSPPRRETQYF. CDR3 sequence (DNA): TGTGCCAGCAGCCCCCCCCGGAGGGAGACCCAGTACTTC. The variable domain in full, completed from reference TRBV5-6 and TRBJ2-5, reads DAGVTQSPTHLIKTRGQQVTLRCSPKSGHDTVSWYQQALGQGPQFIFQYYEEEERQRGNFPDRFSGHQFPNYSSELNVNALLLGDSALYLCASSPPRRETQYFGPGTRLLVL.